This T cell receptor (beta chain) was sequenced in a study of cytomegalovirus exposure and HLA in healthy donors (dated by TCRdb to 2015 to 2018). Some background on the complete study: In an earlier analysis of 550 to 750 of the donors, 250 to 350 Gb of sequence data and some 100 million unique TCR beta sequences from 180 million or so T cells were reported. The genetic ancestry cluster associated with self-reported Caucasian donors included around 76% of the roughly 380 genotyped donors. Typing coverage varied by locus: about 620-640 donors for A, B, C, DRB1 and DQB1; approximately 520 for DQA1; around 570 for DPA1; around 490 for DPB1. The study aimed to test whether signatures of past pathogen exposure could be identified by cataloging public T cell receptors. Along with the approximately 700-subject first cohort, a separate validation cohort of approximately 110 different subjects was used. Roughly 5 DR-DQ haplotypes were handled as single units for association and clustering, since linkage in the cohort was strong. The study combined high-throughput TCR immunosequencing, statistical association of individual TCRs with disease status, and machine learning to predict cytomegalovirus infection status. An earlier analysis of around 540 of the donors applied high-throughput TCR beta sequencing to assess whether each TCR beta V gene segment acted as functional or pseudogenic. Among about 410 genotyped donors of the cohort, an average of about 220,000 unique TCR beta nucleotide sequences was sequenced per donor, of which about 19% were non-productive. A later analysis re-analyzed previously published TCR beta repertoires from 666 donors and added high-resolution HLA genotyping to study TCR occurrence patterns. A later genetic analysis used genome-wide SNP genotypes for about 55% of the 666 donors, treating that subset as a discovery cohort. Alongside the repertoire data, information on donor age, sex, ethnicity and CMV serostatus was compiled. HLA typing included class I and class II loci at four-digit resolution. Rather than using new phenotypic data, the later analysis identified candidate immune exposures from TCR beta sequences and from how often those sequences occurred across donors. The T cell repertoires of 550 to 850 subjects were profiled by immunosequencing and related to cytomegalovirus serostatus. All discovery cohort repertoires had been generated using a single sequencing platform. About 280 gigabases of sequencing data and around 85 million unique TCR sequences made up an early release that covered approximately 700 HLA-typed donors. The paper's findings and limits, for the study overall: The authors suggested that the approach could potentially be extended to other disease states and immunological phenotypes. Immune exposure information for the cohort was limited to CMV serostatus. At a false discovery rate of 0.05, a later analysis linked under 20,000 TCR beta sequences to specific HLA alleles. Because counts were too low, under 20 rarely observed V segments, including chromosome 9 orphons, were left out of the earlier analysis of several hundred of the donors. In an earlier analysis of roughly 500 of the donors, most TCR beta V segments appeared in productive rearrangements about 90% or about 30% of the time, broadly matching IMGT annotations. Several of the top co-occurrence clusters appeared to be linked to parvovirus B19, influenza, CMV and Epstein-Barr virus, according to a later analysis. Linkage disequilibrium might explain the correlated functional status among segregating V segments, but an unknown experimental factor could not be ruled out. A further reported finding was that TCR beta sequences accurately predicted the HLA-A and HLA-B alleles for most subjects in the first cohort. An association between a missense DCLRE1C variant and V-gene and J-gene trimming of TCR beta chains was found in a later genetic analysis and replicated in an independent cohort. Because HLA typing was missing for some donors at each locus, association tests included only the typed subset. In the study, approximately 150 TCR beta chains were listed as associated with cytomegalovirus. Most TCR sequences were observed very rarely across donors, whereas some public TCRs were present in many individuals. Strong co-occurrence of HLA alleles, especially DR and DQ, made assigning TCR associations to individual alleles difficult. Some IMGT-functional V segments, including TRBV6-2 and TRBV6-3, could not be distinguished by the 87-base-pair reads and were therefore excluded. Sequencing depth was assumed to be roughly uniform across donors in the presence/absence analyses, though that assumption may not hold. In vitro tests confirmed that a few of the cytomegalovirus-associated TCR beta chains recognize cytomegalovirus antigens. According to a later genetic analysis, donors in an Asian-associated ancestry cluster had fewer N-insertions in productive TCRs than the approximately 670-donor mean. In a later analysis, TCR association rates were found to vary across HLA loci, with the most associated TCRs seen for DRB1 alleles and the fewest for HLA-C alleles. Most CMV-associated TCR beta chains appeared to be HLA-restricted in a later analysis, and the HLA associations seemed to be driven largely by CMV exposure. Cytomegalovirus status was reported to be diagnosed by the classifier with high specificity and sensitivity in both the original and validation cohorts. A cluster of highly shared sequence variants was judged likely to represent a technical artifact of the sequencing pipeline. A later analysis found that HLA-associated TCR beta chains were more clonally expanded and had lower generation probabilities than equally common non-associated chains. Only TCR beta chains were sequenced in this cohort, and the absence of alpha or paired-chain data limited detectable features.

The library was made by the immunoSEQ multiplex PCR assay. A mixture of 60 forward primers for TCR Vbeta segments and 13 reverse primers for TCR Jbeta segments was used in the multiplex PCR. The CDR3 region of rearranged TCR beta genes was amplified from genomic DNA with a multiplex PCR assay. On the Illumina HiSeq System, the amplified TCR beta libraries were sequenced as 87-base-pair reads. Processing in the source paper ran as follows. In a later analysis, some 80 million unique TCR beta chains were counted across the 500 to 850 repertoires, and around 10 million of these chains were shared by at least two donors. A nearest-neighbor algorithm error-corrected the raw reads and collapsed the reads into unique sequences, merging closely related sequences to remove PCR and sequencing errors. CDR3 sequences were aligned to IMGT reference sequences to assign V, D and J gene segments. For a sequence to be retained, a match of at least six nucleotides was required to both a V gene segment and a J gene segment. A rearrangement counted as productive if the CDR3 had no stop codons and remained in frame with V and J, and every other rearrangement counted as non-productive. Following IMGT convention, CDR3 was defined as the stretch from the second conserved V-encoded cysteine to the conserved J-encoded phenylalanine. The earlier analysis of about 590 of the donors excluded sequences that lacked an unambiguous match to a single V gene segment. An earlier analysis of over 450 of the donors classified V segments as functional when productive rearrangements were above 56.7% and as segregating when the standard deviation between donors was above 5%. A statistical classification framework was built for diagnosing cytomegalovirus status from the catalog of TCR beta chain sequences. V and J gene assignment, in a later analysis, came from comparing TCR nucleotide sequences with IMGT/GENE-DB human TR gene sequences. Using the TCRdist pipeline, a later analysis assigned CDR3 sequences along with most-parsimonious VDJ recombination scenarios. In a later analysis, each TCR beta chain was defined by its CDR3 amino acid sequence together with its V-gene family, and reads without a unique V-gene family were excluded. In a later analysis, around 650 highly shared, low-generation-probability nucleotide sequences were removed to address suspected cross-contamination and a sequencing artifact. For each public chain, a later analysis derived a clonal expansion index from normalized ranks of inferred template counts within each repertoire. In a later analysis, generation probabilities were computed using a VDJ recombination model fitted to out-of-frame rearrangements, and the results were checked against IGoR. In a later analysis, TCR-TCR, TCR-HLA and TCR-CMV co-occurrence was scored with hypergeometric tests, and a repertoire-size bias correction was applied to TCR pairs. False discovery rates were estimated in a later analysis by permuting HLA or CMV assignments 20 times. In a later analysis, co-occurring TCRs were grouped using DBSCAN, with TCRdist sequence similarity added in when clustering inside HLA-allele-positive subsets. For co-occurrence clustering, repertoires with fewer than 30,000 or more than 120,000 public chains were excluded, along with four to six repertoires with anomalous nucleotide sharing. TCRdb re-hosts the immuneACCESS table, in-frame sequences only. Its copies lack some clones; in the studies checked, an unresolved V gene accounts for under half of them, and the cause for the rest is not known. Clone size and V and J calls were adopted from that table, with D and trimming inferred from the DNA. The table held for this sample gives about 82,000 clones. 1.1% of the sample is taken by the ten largest.

In total, around 600 healthy bone marrow donors made up the cohort. At the time of sampling, every cohort member was nominally healthy, though immune exposures that went unrecorded were likely present. The donor tested CMV seronegative, placing the donor among the approximately 360 seronegative members of the cohort. A peripheral blood sample was collected from each donor, and TCR beta sequencing was performed on peripheral blood mononuclear cells. The Qiagen DNeasy Blood Extraction Kit was used to extract genomic DNA from the blood cell samples. From the germline V gene, CDR1 is SGHVS and CDR2 is FQNEAQ. From its cysteine to its phenylalanine, the CDR3 spans 13 amino acids. Of all the DNA, just the CDR3 is kept, 39 bases in frame from base 1. V loses 1 base, J loses 13 bases, and the germline ends lie 16 bases apart. With respect to this clone: Its antigen is still unknown.

The clonotype was recovered from a woman younger than 45 in good health and CMV-seronegative. The rearrangement combines TRBV7-8 with TRBJ1-2, with no confidently assigned D gene. Sequencing was carried out using PBMCs. The sequence in DNA is TGTGCCAGCAGCTTAGATGCCGTGCCGAGGCTCACCTTC. This translates into CASSLDAVPRLTF. Full variable domain (CDR3 extended with the reference TRBV7-8 and TRBJ1-2 proteins): GAGVSQSPRYKVAKRGQDVALRCDPISGHVSLFWYQQALGQGPEFLTYFQNEAQLDKSGLPSDRFFAERPEGSVSTLKIQRTQQEDSAVYLCASSLDAVPRLTFGSGTRLTVV.